Listed here is a single TCR beta chain. Its antigen is still unknown. This sample was taken from a study of cytomegalovirus exposure and HLA in healthy donors. Study as a whole: Assignment to the Caucasian-associated ancestry cluster applied to 81% of the approximately 360 genotyped donors. Findings and caveats of the study: Donors were assumed by presence/absence analyses to have roughly uniform sequencing depth. For most TCR beta V segments, an earlier analysis put the productive rate at about 90% or about 30% of the time.

V shed 0 bases and J shed 6 bases, with 12 bases lying between them. CDR1 is SGHRS, CDR2 YFSETQ, per germline. The CDR3 runs 15 residues. In the PCR, 60 Vbeta and 13 Jbeta primers were used. Sequenced by immunoSEQ multiplex PCR; TCRdb stores in-frame clones only, minus some. The data contain about 170,000 clones, around 80% of them singletons. Input material: PBMCs. This receptor was identified in a woman in her fifties or sixties in good health and CMV-seropositive. The V call is TRBV5-1, the J call TRBJ2-2; perhaps TRBD2 as D (6 bases). The CDR3 sequence is CASSLGLEGSGELFF. In nucleotides, the CDR3 is TGCGCCAGCAGCTTGGGATTGGAGGGGTCCGGGGAGCTGTTTTTT. Combining the CDR3 with reference TRBV5-1 and TRBJ2-2 gives the whole variable domain KAGVTQTPRYLIKTRGQQVTLSCSPISGHRSVSWYQQTPGQGLQFLFEYFSETQRNKGNFPGRFSGRQFSNSRSEMNVSTLELGDSALYLCASSLGLEGSGELFFGEGSRLTVL.